The 32 T cell receptor beta chains below were found in one sample sequenced in a study of OX40 agonist ivuxolimab in advanced cancers. The repertoire was sequenced with immunoSEQ multiplex PCR; TCRdb's copy has only in-frame clones and lacks some. The table shows 50,000 to 70,000 clones, with about 91% occurring only once. The material was CD4+ or CD8+ T cells sorted from blood, obtained in a trial of the OX40 agonist ivuxolimab. The receptors stem from an adult with an advanced solid tumor such as melanoma, head and neck, liver or kidney cancer.

The V call is TRBV6-5, the J call TRBJ1-1; D unclear. Germline CDR1 MNHEY, CDR2 SVGAGI. The CDR3 extends over 14 amino acids. Trimming pared 4 bases from V and 1 base from J, leaving 10 bases between. The CDR3 spells CASSLSGGNTEAFF. As DNA, the CDR3 is TGTGCCAGCAGTTTATCCGGTGGGAACACTGAAGCTTTCTTT.

V and J are TRBV4-1 and TRBJ1-2; TRBD1 matches at 9 bases. The V and J ends lost 4 bases and 4 bases, in that order; junction bases with no gene match: 7. The CDR3 is made up of 15 amino acids. Germline V gene lookup returns CDR1 MGHRA and CDR2 YSYEKL. The CDR3 bases are TGCGCCAGCAGCCTCCTGCCGGGACAGGGCTATGGCTACACCTTC. Residues: CASSLLPGQGYGYTF.

This chain joins TRBV9 and TRBJ2-1; TRBD1 is a possible D gene (5 bases). V lost 4 bases, J lost 6 bases, and 14 bases lay in between. This CDR3 comprises 14 residues. Germline CDR1 is SGDLS and CDR2 is YYNGEE. CDR3 DNA sequence: TGTGCCAGCAGCCCAAGGGGCGATTCCAATGAGCAGTTCTTC. The encoded protein is CASSPRGDSNEQFF.

The CDR3 nucleotides are TGCAGCGTTAAGGACAGGGTGCACGAGACCCAGTACTTC. This codes for CSVKDRVHETQYF. The rearrangement links TRBV29-1 to TRBJ2-5; 8 bases line up with TRBD1. The J segment lost 5 bases and the V segment lost 5 bases, leaving 7 bases of the junction unmatched. This CDR3 comprises 13 residues. Germline V lookup: CDR1 SQVTM, CDR2 ANQGSEA.

This chain connects TRBV19 to TRBJ2-7; TRBD2 matches 10 bases. CDR3 length equals 16 residues. Per the germline V gene, CDR1 is LNHDA and CDR2 is SQIVND (reference sequence). Trimming took 5 bases from V and 5 from J; bases not matched to a gene: 12. The CDR3: CASSSSAGLAFHEQYF. CDR3 bases: TGTGCCAGTAGTTCCTCGGCGGGACTAGCGTTCCACGAGCAGTACTTC.

The rearrangement uses TRBV29-1 and TRBJ2-3; 9 bases agree with TRBD1. The CDR3 length is 14 residues. Trimming removed 7 bases from V and 0 bases from J; junction bases left unmatched: 5. CDR1 is SQVTM, CDR2 ANQGSEA, per germline. CDR3 sequence (DNA): TGCAGCGACCGGACAGGGGCTAGCACAGATACGCAGTATTTT. Residues: CSDRTGASTDTQYF.

This chain links TRBV28 with TRBJ1-1, with D uncertain. This CDR3 is built from 12 residues. The germline CDR1 and CDR2 sequences are MDHEN and SYDVKM. V was cut by 3 bases and J by 6 bases, with 8 bases left in between. CDR3 coding DNA: TGTGCCAGCAGTTTTCCCCGGTCTGAAGCTTTCTTT. Its translation is CASSFPRSEAFF. Variable domain in full (rest from reference TRBV28 and TRBJ1-1): DVKVTQSSRYLVKRTGEKVFLECVQDMDHENMFWYRQDPGLGLRLIYFSYDVKMKEKGDIPEGYSVSREKKERFSLILESASTNQTSMYLCASSFPRSEAFFGQGTRLTVV.

The CDR3: CASSVGGTQETQYF. The CDR3 bases are TGTGCCAGCAGCGTAGGGGGGACCCAAGAGACCCAGTACTTC. The chain uses TRBV9 and TRBJ2-5; D possibly matches TRBD1 or TRBD2 (5 bases each). The V gene lost 0 bases and the J gene lost 1 base, with 7 bases spanning the gap. This CDR3 region has 14 residues. CDR1 is SGDLS, CDR2 YYNGEE, per germline.

The chain uses TRBV7-9 and TRBJ2-3; perhaps TRBD1 as D (6 bases). This CDR3 contains 18 residues. Germline V CDR1 and CDR2: SEHNR, FQNEAQ (reference sequence). The V end was cut by 4 bases, the J end by 2 bases, with 22 bases between. DNA for the CDR3: TGTGCCAGCAGCTCCTCAACCCACAGGGTTAAGTCCACAGATACGCAGTATTTT. Its translation is CASSSSTHRVKSTDTQYF.

V gene TRBV4-1 combines with J gene TRBJ2-5, with D unresolved. The CDR3 is 13 amino acids. Looked up from germline, CDR1 is MGHRA and CDR2 is YSYEKL. V was pared by 4 bases and J by 5 bases, with 11 bases between. This CDR3 reads CASSPEGKETQYF. The CDR3, as DNA: TGCGCCAGCAGCCCAGAAGGGAAGGAGACCCAGTACTTC.

The chain joins TRBV27 to TRBJ2-1; D gene uncertain. The V end lost 7 bases, the J end lost 8 bases, and 9 bases lay between the germline ends. The CDR3 loop spans 11 amino acids. Germline loops: CDR1 MNHEY, CDR2 SMNVEV (reference sequence). CDR3 amino acids: CASKTSYEQFF. The CDR3 nucleotides read TGTGCCAGCAAGACGAGCTATGAGCAGTTCTTC.

V is TRBV9 and J is TRBJ2-5, with 10 bases fitting TRBD1. The length of the CDR3 is 16 residues. V lost 3 bases and J lost 6; bases outside the gene matches: 11. CDR1 is SGDLS, CDR2 YYNGEE, per germline. CDR3 amino acids: CASSADGTGVGKTQYF. In DNA, the CDR3 is TGTGCCAGCAGCGCAGATGGGACAGGGGTGGGAAAGACCCAGTACTTC.

V usage is TRBV7-9 and J usage is TRBJ2-1; 9 bases align to TRBD1. After removal of 5 bases from V and 4 bases from J, the junction contained 6 bases not matched to a gene. Germline lookup yields CDR1 SEHNR and CDR2 FQNEAQ (reference sequence). The CDR3 runs 15 residues. The CDR3 nucleotides are TGTGCCAGCAGCGAGCGGGACAGGGCTTACAATGAGCAGTTCTTC. As protein: CASSERDRAYNEQFF. The whole variable domain, remainder taken from reference TRBV7-9 and TRBJ2-1, is DTGVSQNPRHKITKRGQNVTFRCDPISEHNRLYWYRQTLGQGPEFLTYFQNEAQLEKSRLLSDRFSAERPKGSFSTLEIQRTEQGDSAMYLCASSERDRAYNEQFFGPGTRLTVL.

This chain joins TRBV7-6 and TRBJ2-7; no clear D gene. This CDR3 comprises 13 residues. V lost 5 bases to trimming and J lost 3 bases, with 11 bases between them. The germline V gene has CDR1 SGHVS and CDR2 FNYEAQ. CDR3 bases: TGTGCCAGCAGCCCGACGGCAGGCTACGAGCAGTACTTC. Encoded protein: CASSPTAGYEQYF.

The V and J genes are TRBV13 and TRBJ2-7, with TRBD2 matching over 14 bases. Germline CDR1 reads PRHDT; CDR2 reads FYEKMQ (reference sequence). V lost 5 bases to trimming and J lost 3 bases; unmatched junction nucleotides: 3. This CDR3 has 15 residues. CDR3 coding DNA: TGTGCCAGCAGCCCGGGGACTAGCGGGGGCTACGAGCAGTACTTC. It translates to CASSPGTSGGYEQYF.

The chain links TRBV5-4 to TRBJ2-5; D not certain. Deletions cut 0 bases from V and 1 base from J, with 7 bases between. This CDR3 spans 14 amino acids. The germline V gene has CDR1 SGHNT and CDR2 YYREEE (reference sequence). CDR3 amino acids: CASSLEGSQETQYF. As DNA, the CDR3 is TGTGCCAGCAGCTTGGAGGGCAGCCAAGAGACCCAGTACTTC.

The chain carries TRBV27 and TRBJ1-2, with D possibly being TRBD1 (6 bases). The CDR3 is 14 residues long. The germline V and J ends were trimmed by 3 bases and 6 bases, with 14 bases remaining between them. Germline V gene sequence: CDR1 MNHEY, CDR2 SMNVEV (reference sequence). Here the CDR3 reads CASSFLMGADGYTF. CDR3 sequence (DNA): TGTGCCAGCAGTTTTCTGATGGGGGCGGATGGCTACACCTTC.

V is TRBV7-9 and J is TRBJ2-1; 9 nucleotides line up with TRBD1. The ends lost 5 bases at V and 2 bases at J; junction bases unmatched: 4. The CDR3 length is 15 residues. The V gene's germline CDR1 is SEHNR and CDR2 FQNEAQ (reference sequence). CDR3 protein: CASSVRDRAYNEQFF. DNA of the CDR3: TGTGCCAGCAGCGTCCGGGACAGGGCCTACAATGAGCAGTTCTTC.

V gene TRBV27 combines with J gene TRBJ2-1; TRBD2 matches at 9 bases. The CDR3 runs to 13 residues. Germline lookup yields CDR1 MNHEY and CDR2 SMNVEV (reference sequence). V was pared by 2 bases and J by 12 bases, with 5 bases of the junction left unmatched. The CDR3 nucleotides are TGTGCCAGCAGTTTAGAGTGGGGACTAGCGCAGTTCTTC. Translating it yields CASSLEWGLAQFF.

V is TRBV29-1 and J is TRBJ2-7; D possibly matches TRBD1 or TRBD2 (6 bases each). There are 15 residues in the CDR3. CDR1 SQVTM and CDR2 ANQGSEA come from the germline V gene. Trimming cost V 7 bases and J 3 bases, with 22 bases left between them. The CDR3 is CSAIRGAGNLYEQYF. The CDR3 DNA follows: TGCAGCGCCATAAGGGGGGCAGGGAATCTCTACGAGCAGTACTTC.

The chain employs TRBV6-5 and TRBJ1-4; maybe TRBD1 (5 bases). Trimming removed 2 bases at V and 8 bases at J, with 6 bases between. Looked up from germline, CDR1 is MNHEY and CDR2 is SVGAGI. The CDR3 consists of 12 residues. CDR3 nucleotide sequence: TGTGCCAGCAGTTACGCAGGGGAAAAACTGTTTTTT. Protein: CASSYAGEKLFF.

The genes are TRBV4-3 and TRBJ2-7; D might be TRBD1 or TRBD2, each matching 5 bases. Germline CDR1 reads LGHNA; CDR2 reads YSLEER. The CDR3 consists of 16 residues. The V end was cut by 0 bases, the J end by 3 bases, with 15 bases between. The CDR3 sequence: CASSQEVRGPRYEQYF. The CDR3 DNA sequence: TGCGCCAGCAGCCAAGAAGTTCGGGGACCCCGCTACGAGCAGTACTTC.

The genes are TRBV25-1 and TRBJ1-1; D remains unclear. Trimming removed 9 bases at V and 4 bases at J, with 9 bases between. The CDR3 has 11 amino acids. Germline assignment: CDR1 MGHDK and CDR2 SYGVNS. The CDR3 DNA sequence: TGTGCCAGTTTGGGCGGCACTGAAGCTTTCTTT. Amino acids: CASLGGTEAFF.

The V call is TRBV5-1, the J call TRBJ2-1; possibly TRBD2 for D (6 bases). In germline, CDR1 is SGHRS, CDR2 YFSETQ. V was trimmed by 1 base and J by 4 bases, leaving 12 bases between them. The length of the CDR3 is 15 residues. CDR3 amino acids: CASSLTPEGYNEQFF. The CDR3 DNA follows: TGCGCCAGCAGCTTGACACCGGAGGGGTACAATGAGCAGTTCTTC.

The chain carries TRBV7-9 and TRBJ2-2; TRBD2 matches 9 bases. The CDR3 runs 16 residues. Germline V gene lookup returns CDR1 SEHNR and CDR2 FQNEAQ (reference sequence). V gave up 4 bases and J gave up 1 base; unmatched junction bases: 4. The CDR3 region has the DNA TGTGCCAGCAGCTCAGCGGGAGGCGTGAACACCGGGGAGCTGTTTTTT. It encodes CASSSAGGVNTGELFF.

V usage is TRBV5-4 and J usage is TRBJ2-7, with 8 bases matching TRBD1. From germline, CDR1 is SGHNT and CDR2 YYREEE (reference sequence). This CDR3 region has 14 residues. With 4 bases clipped from V and 0 bases from J, the junction kept 3 bases outside the gene matches. DNA for the CDR3: TGTGCCAGCAGCCCCCAGGGGGCCTCCTACGAGCAGTACTTC. As protein: CASSPQGASYEQYF.

V is TRBV2 and J is TRBJ2-5; D call uncertain. Germline values: CDR1 SNHLY, CDR2 FYNNEI. The CDR3 consists of 15 residues. Trimming removed 1 base from V and 0 bases from J, with 9 bases in between. The CDR3 DNA reads as TGTGCCAGCAGTGAAGAGGGTGGGAACCAAGAGACCCAGTACTTC. It specifies CASSEEGGNQETQYF.

The rearrangement joins TRBV9 to TRBJ2-1; 10 positions match TRBD2. Germline CDR1 SGDLS, CDR2 YYNGEE. V shed 2 bases and J 3 bases; nucleotides not matched to a gene: 2. The CDR3 is 15 residues long. The CDR3 region is CASSVGLANYNEQFF. The DNA of the CDR3 is TGTGCCAGCAGCGTGGGACTAGCGAACTACAATGAGCAGTTCTTC.

V gene TRBV28 combines with J gene TRBJ2-6, with unresolved D. This CDR3 is 14 amino acids long. V was trimmed by 4 bases and J by 0 bases, leaving 4 bases between them. Germline V lookup: CDR1 MDHEN, CDR2 SYDVKM. Here the CDR3 DNA reads TGTGCCAGCAGTTACGACTCTGGGGCCAACGTCCTGACTTTC. Its translation: CASSYDSGANVLTF.

The chain couples TRBV28 to TRBJ2-7; 12 bases align to TRBD1. Trimming took 6 bases from V and 7 from J; bases not matched to a gene: 10. The CDR3 length is 15 residues. CDR1 MDHEN and CDR2 SYDVKM come from the germline V gene. The chain's CDR3 is CASRRRGQGALEQYF. CDR3 nucleotides: TGTGCCAGCAGGCGCCGGGGACAGGGGGCTCTTGAGCAGTACTTC. The variable domain in full, with the rest retrieved from reference TRBV28 and TRBJ2-7, is DVKVTQSSRYLVKRTGEKVFLECVQDMDHENMFWYRQDPGLGLRLIYFSYDVKMKEKGDIPEGYSVSREKKERFSLILESASTNQTSMYLCASRRRGQGALEQYFGPGTRLTVT.

The genes are TRBV28 and TRBJ2-5, with TRBD2 as a possible D gene (5 bases). The germline V gene encodes CDR1 MDHEN and CDR2 SYDVKM. The CDR3 length is 14 residues. Trimming left V 2 bases short and J 2 bases short, with 9 bases between. CDR3 sequence reads: CASSLLGIQETQYF. As DNA, the CDR3 is TGTGCCAGCAGTTTACTCGGGATTCAAGAGACCCAGTACTTC.

The CDR3 DNA follows: TGTGCCAGTAGCGCTGGGACTCTTTATGGCTACACCTTC. Amino acids: CASSAGTLYGYTF. The chain joins TRBV19 to TRBJ1-2, with D tentatively TRBD1 (5 bases). Per germline, CDR1 LNHDA and CDR2 SQIVND (reference sequence). The CDR3 is 13 residues long. With 6 bases removed from V and 5 bases from J, the gap between germline ends came to 13 bases.